This T cell receptor beta chain was identified during a study of T cells in localized non-small cell lung cancer (dated by TCRdb to about 2020). About the investigation overall: T cell repertoires of some 240 early-stage NSCLC patients were analyzed, with tumors being compared against uninvolved tumor-adjacent lungs. NSCLC patients had a mean age of roughly 66 years, and 129 were male and 107 female. The cohort consisted of approximately 240 treatment-naive NSCLC patients whose localized lung tumors had been resected.

Regarding this clone: This receptor's antigen is unknown. The input lacks base qualities; no much larger clone sits a single base away.

At diagnosis, peripheral blood, uninvolved tumor-adjacent lung and tumor were collected and were preserved as a mix of fresh-frozen and FFPE material. For TCR repertoire profiling, the blood samples were analyzed as peripheral blood mononuclear cells. Including cysteine and phenylalanine, the CDR3 has 12 amino acids. Only CDR3 DNA is held: 36 bases, read in frame from base 1. V is pruned by 5 bases and J by 8 bases, leaving 4 bases of the junction without a gene match. From a lookup of the germline V gene (reference sequence), CDR1 and CDR2 are SEHNR and FQNEAQ. Study-level results and caveats: Because multi-region tumor sequencing was not done, intratumor heterogeneity could not be ruled out. The highest T cell clonality was observed in uninvolved tumor-adjacent lung, where clonality exceeded that of tumor, suggesting that antigenic responses were more focused in uninvolved tumor-adjacent lung. A median of around 50 of the top 100 tumor clones turned up in the paired uninvolved adjacent lung, and 25 to 35 of those clones also ranked among the top 100 of that same adjacent lung. Because the study design was exploratory, TCR variables were selected using unadjusted p-values without false-discovery rate correction. Higher T cell density in blood was associated with longer overall survival, whereas higher clonality in adjacent lung was associated with shorter survival.

TCR beta CDR3 regions were sequenced from DNA using the immunoSEQ Assay. Processing in the source paper ran as follows. T cell density was computed as TCR beta template counts normalized to usable DNA estimated by amplifying housekeeping genes. The preseqR package was used to estimate richness by extrapolating to 400,000 templates for PBMC samples and to 120,000 templates for tissue samples. Clonality was calculated as one minus Pielou's evenness. Tissue-enriched TCRs were identified by differential abundance testing using productive amino-acid clonotypes, minimum total count 5 and alpha 0.1. The Jaccard Index and the Morisita Overlap Index were used to measure repertoire overlap between compartments. GLIPH grouped TCR beta CDR3s together with public tetramer-defined viral CDR3s, and a viral motif had to include at least three viral sequences and show V-gene enrichment. Sourced from immuneACCESS, this table was stored by TCRdb with only in-frame sequences that have V and J called. A share of the clones is absent; for the studies checked, an unresolved V gene accounts for under half, and the remainder has no known explanation. V, J and clone size are taken as reported in that table, and D and trimming were inferred from the DNA itself. This sample lists around 14,000 clones; roughly 80% were detected once. More than 3.5% of the sample is held by the ten biggest clonotypes.

The sequence came from a female donor over 55 with stage I squamous cell lung carcinoma. Sequences were derived from peripheral blood, sampled before any cancer treatment. Here the chain combines TRBV7-9 and TRBJ1-2, with 8 bases matching TRBD1. The CDR3 loop reads CASSATGVGYTF. The nucleotides are TGTGCCAGCAGCGCGACAGGGGTCGGCTACACCTTC.